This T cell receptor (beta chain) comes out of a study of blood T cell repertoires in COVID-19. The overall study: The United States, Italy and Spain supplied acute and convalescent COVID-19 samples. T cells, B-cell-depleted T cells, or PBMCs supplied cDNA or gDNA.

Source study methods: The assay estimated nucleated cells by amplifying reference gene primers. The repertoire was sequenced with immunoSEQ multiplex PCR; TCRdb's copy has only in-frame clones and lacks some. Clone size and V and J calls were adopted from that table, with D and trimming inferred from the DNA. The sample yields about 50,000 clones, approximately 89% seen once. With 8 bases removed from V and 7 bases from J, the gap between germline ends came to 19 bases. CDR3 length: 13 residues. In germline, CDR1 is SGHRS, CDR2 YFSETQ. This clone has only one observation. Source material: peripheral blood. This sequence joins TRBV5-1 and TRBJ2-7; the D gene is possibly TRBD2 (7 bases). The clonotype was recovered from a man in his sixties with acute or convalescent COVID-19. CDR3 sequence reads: CASNAGGHGEQYF. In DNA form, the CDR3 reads TGCGCCAGTAACGCCGGGGGGCATGGAGAGCAGTACTTC. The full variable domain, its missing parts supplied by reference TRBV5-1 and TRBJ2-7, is KAGVTQTPRYLIKTRGQQVTLSCSPISGHRSVSWYQQTPGQGLQFLFEYFSETQRNKGNFPGRFSGRQFSNSRSEMNVSTLELGDSALYLCASNAGGHGEQYFGPGTRLTVT.